Listed below are T cell receptor beta chains from one sample, sequenced in a study of control samples from healthy donors and cancer patients. The repertoire was sequenced with immunoSEQ multiplex PCR; TCRdb's copy has only in-frame clones and lacks some. The sample carries around 67,000 clones, around nine tenths recorded once. Material: PBMCs. These receptors were obtained from a man in his sixties with colorectal cancer. CDR3s include the opening cysteine and the closing phenylalanine or tryptophan. D genes are given only for firm matches. The size entry is marked missing in some rows and otherwise reads once, few, many or a size class.

>TRBJ2-3|TRBV4-1|TRBD2|few
CASSPGISGRDTQYF
TGCGCCAGCAGCCCGGGGATCAGCGGGAGGGATACGCAGTATTTT
>TRBJ1-5|TRBV4-1|NA|NA
CASSQAGLGQPQHF
TGCGCCAGCAGCCAGGCAGGCCTCGGACAGCCCCAGCATTTT
>TRBJ2-2|TRBV2|NA|NA
CASRQGGGGELFF
TGTGCCAGCAGACAGGGGGGGGGCGGGGAGCTGTTTTTT
>TRBJ2-1|TRBV7-3|NA|NA
CASSIGLYREQFF
TGTGCCAGCAGCATAGGACTCTACAGGGAGCAGTTCTTC
>TRBJ1-4|TRBV18|NA|NA
CASTTGMNEKLFF
TGTGCCAGCACTACAGGGATGAACGAAAAACTGTTTTTT
>TRBJ2-1|TRBV5-4|TRBD2|NA
CASSFGLAGGSYNEQFF
TGTGCCAGCAGCTTTGGACTAGCGGGGGGCTCCTACAATGAGCAGTTCTTC
>TRBJ1-4|TRBV12-2|NA|NA
CASRFSGVEEKLFF
TGTGCAAGTCGCTTCAGTGGTGTAGAAGAAAAACTGTTTTTT
>TRBJ2-3|TRBV6-2/TRBV6-3|TRBD2|NA
CASSLAGGPTDTQYF
TGTGCCAGCAGTCTAGCGGGGGGGCCCACAGATACGCAGTATTTT
>TRBJ2-7|TRBV4-2|TRBD1|NA
CASSQGTGNNEQYF
TGTGCCAGCAGCCAGGGGACAGGGAACAACGAGCAGTACTTC
>TRBJ1-2|TRBV4-2|NA|NA
CASSQDGGGYGYTF
TGTGCCAGCAGCCAAGATGGAGGGGGGTATGGCTACACCTTC
>TRBJ2-2|TRBV5-6|NA|NA
CASSLKPYTNTGELFF
TGTGCCAGCAGCTTGAAACCCTACACGAACACCGGGGAGCTGTTTTTT
>TRBJ1-1|TRBV18|TRBD1|few
CASSPSGTGGNEAFF
TGTGCCAGCTCACCTTCCGGGACAGGGGGTAATGAAGCTTTCTTT
>TRBJ1-3|TRBV7-2|NA|NA
CASRKGPDAGNTIYF
TGTGCCAGCAGAAAAGGGCCCGACGCGGGAAACACCATATATTTT
>TRBJ2-4|TRBV5-4|NA|once
CASSFKGGGAKNIQYF
TGTGCCAGCAGCTTTAAGGGTGGAGGGGCCAAAAACATTCAGTACTTC